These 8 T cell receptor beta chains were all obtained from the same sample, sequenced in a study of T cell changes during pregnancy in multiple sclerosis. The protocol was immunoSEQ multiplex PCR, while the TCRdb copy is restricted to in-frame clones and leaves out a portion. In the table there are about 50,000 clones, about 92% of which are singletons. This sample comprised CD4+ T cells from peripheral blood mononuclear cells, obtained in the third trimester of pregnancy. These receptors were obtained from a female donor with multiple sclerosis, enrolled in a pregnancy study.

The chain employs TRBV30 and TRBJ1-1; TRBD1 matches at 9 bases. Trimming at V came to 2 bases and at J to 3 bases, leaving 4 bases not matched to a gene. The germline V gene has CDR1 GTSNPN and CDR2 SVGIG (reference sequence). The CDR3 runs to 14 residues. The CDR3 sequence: CAWSKGTGYTEAFF. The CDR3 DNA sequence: TGTGCCTGGAGTAAAGGGACAGGGTACACTGAAGCTTTCTTT.

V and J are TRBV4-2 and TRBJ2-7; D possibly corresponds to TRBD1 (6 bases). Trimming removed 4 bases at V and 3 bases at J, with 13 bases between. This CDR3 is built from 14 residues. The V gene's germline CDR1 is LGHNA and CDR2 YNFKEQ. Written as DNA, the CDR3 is TGTGCCAGCAGCCCCCAAATGGACAGCTACGAGCAGTACTTC. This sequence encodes CASSPQMDSYEQYF.

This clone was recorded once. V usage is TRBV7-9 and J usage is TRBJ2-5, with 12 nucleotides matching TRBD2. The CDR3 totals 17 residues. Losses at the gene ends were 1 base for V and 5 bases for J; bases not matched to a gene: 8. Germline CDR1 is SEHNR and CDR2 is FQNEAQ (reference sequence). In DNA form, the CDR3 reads TGTGCCAGCAGCTTAGGGGCTAGCGGGGGGGCAGGGGAGACCCAGTACTTC. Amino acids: CASSLGASGGAGETQYF. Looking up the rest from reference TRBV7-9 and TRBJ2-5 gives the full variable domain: DTGVSQNPRHKITKRGQNVTFRCDPISEHNRLYWYRQTLGQGPEFLTYFQNEAQLEKSRLLSDRFSAERPKGSFSTLEIQRTEQGDSAMYLCASSLGASGGAGETQYFGPGTRLLVL.

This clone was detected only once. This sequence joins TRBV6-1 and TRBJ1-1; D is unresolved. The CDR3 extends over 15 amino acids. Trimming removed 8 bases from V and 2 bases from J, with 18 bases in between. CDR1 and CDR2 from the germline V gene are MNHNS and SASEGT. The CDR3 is CASSLRFEVNTEAFF. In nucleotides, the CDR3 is TGTGCCAGCTCCCTCCGGTTTGAGGTAAACACTGAAGCTTTCTTT.

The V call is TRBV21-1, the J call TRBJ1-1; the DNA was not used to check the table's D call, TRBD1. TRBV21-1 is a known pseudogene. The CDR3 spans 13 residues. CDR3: CASSRTGFGEAFF. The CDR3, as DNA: TGTGCCAGCAGCCGGACAGGGTTTGGTGAAGCTTTCTTT.

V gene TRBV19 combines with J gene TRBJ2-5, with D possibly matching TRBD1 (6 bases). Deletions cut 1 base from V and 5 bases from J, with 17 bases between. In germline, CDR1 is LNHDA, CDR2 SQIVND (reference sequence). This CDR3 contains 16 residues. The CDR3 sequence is CASSIVGIQGWETQYF. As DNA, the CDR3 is TGTGCCAGTAGTATAGTTGGGATACAGGGTTGGGAGACCCAGTACTTC.

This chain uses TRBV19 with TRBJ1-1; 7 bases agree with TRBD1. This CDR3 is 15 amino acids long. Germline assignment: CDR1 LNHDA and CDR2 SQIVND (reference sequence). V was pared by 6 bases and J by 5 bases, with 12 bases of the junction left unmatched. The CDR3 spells CASSNNRGSGTEAFF. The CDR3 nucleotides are TGTGCCAGTAGCAACAACAGGGGATCGGGTACTGAAGCTTTCTTT.

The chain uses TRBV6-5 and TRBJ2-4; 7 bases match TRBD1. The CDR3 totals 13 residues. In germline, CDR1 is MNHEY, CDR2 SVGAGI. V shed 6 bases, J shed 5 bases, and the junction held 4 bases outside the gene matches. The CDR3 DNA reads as TGTGCCAGCAGAGGACAGGAAGAAAACATTCAGTACTTC. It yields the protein CASRGQEENIQYF.